The 14 T cell receptor beta chains below all came from one sample that was sequenced in a study of blood T cell repertoires in COVID-19. TCRdb's table, derived via immunoSEQ multiplex PCR, lists solely in-frame clones and lacks some. The sample contains approximately 350,000 clones, around four fifths of which appear only once. The sequenced sample was PBMCs or T cells enriched from blood (not recorded which). The receptors stem from a woman aged 50 to 65 who had recovered from COVID-19.

This clone was found once. The V and J genes are TRBV5-1 and TRBJ1-6; 7 nucleotides line up with TRBD1. Germline CDR1 is SGHRS and CDR2 is YFSETQ. The CDR3 runs 15 residues. The V segment lost 0 bases and the J segment 5 bases; nucleotides outside the gene matches: 2. For the CDR3, the DNA is TGCGCCAGCAGCTTGGTGGGACAGAATAATTCACCCCTCCACTTT. Its translation is CASSLVGQNNSPLHF.

The CDR3 protein is CASSRLQSGETQYF. For the CDR3, the DNA is TGTGCCAGTAGTAGATTGCAGTCGGGAGAGACCCAGTACTTC. The V call is TRBV19, the J call TRBJ2-5; D is ambiguous. Germline loops: CDR1 LNHDA, CDR2 SQIVND (reference sequence). Trimming removed 4 bases from V and 4 bases from J, with 13 bases in between. This CDR3 is built from 14 residues.

This chain connects TRBV19 to TRBJ1-2; D might be TRBD1 (6 bases). Germline CDR1 LNHDA, CDR2 SQIVND (reference sequence). The CDR3 length is 12 residues. V shed 10 bases and J shed 3 bases, with 12 bases lying between them. The CDR3 nucleotides read TGTGCCATGTTGGACAGCCACTATGGCTACACCTTC. Its translation is CAMLDSHYGYTF.

This clone was seen only once. The chain is built from TRBV30 and TRBJ1-3; D is unresolved. Germline CDR1 reads GTSNPN; CDR2 reads SVGIG (reference sequence). The V and J ends lost 4 bases and 9 bases respectively, with 16 bases between them. This CDR3 is built from 13 residues. CDR3 DNA sequence: TGTGCCTGGACCATCGGGGTATTGAGCACCATATATTTT. Encoded protein: CAWTIGVLSTIYF.

The rearrangement links TRBV2 to TRBJ1-1; D perhaps matches TRBD1 (5 bases). Germline V gives CDR1 SNHLY, CDR2 FYNNEI. The CDR3 sequence is 13 residues long. V was trimmed by 6 bases and J by 1 base, leaving 9 bases between them. Written as DNA, the CDR3 is TGTGCCAGCAGGGGGCGGCAGAACACTGAAGCTTTCTTT. This gives the protein CASRGRQNTEAFF.

The chain joins TRBV6-6 to TRBJ1-3; D call uncertain. The CDR3 spans 15 residues. Trimming pared 2 bases from V and 2 bases from J, leaving 10 bases between. Germline V gene sequence: CDR1 MNHNY, CDR2 SVGAGI (reference sequence). The CDR3 nucleotides read TGTGCCAGCAGTTACCTTCCGAGGGCTGGAAACACCATATATTTT. Protein: CASSYLPRAGNTIYF.

The chain carries TRBV7-8 and TRBJ2-7; no reliable D call. V dropped 7 bases and J dropped 2 bases, with 15 bases sitting between them. Germline CDR1 and CDR2: SGHVS and FQNEAQ. This CDR3 is built from 14 residues. The CDR3 here is CASKMGPKTYEQYF. The DNA for the CDR3 is TGTGCCAGCAAGATGGGCCCGAAAACCTACGAGCAGTACTTC.

The chain combines TRBV5-1 with TRBJ1-5; weak D call: TRBD1 (5 bases). Trimming cost V 1 base and J 4 bases, with 12 bases left between them. Germline CDR1 reads SGHRS; CDR2 reads YFSETQ. The CDR3 length is 15 residues. The CDR3 loop reads CASSLQGDWNQPQHF. The CDR3 DNA reads as TGCGCCAGCAGCTTGCAGGGTGATTGGAATCAGCCCCAGCATTTT.

V gene TRBV12-3 or TRBV12-4 combines with J gene TRBJ1-4, with 9 bases fitting TRBD1. V lost 9 bases to trimming and J lost 6 bases; unmatched junction nucleotides: 5. The CDR3 runs to 13 residues. The CDR3 sequence: CASRTGAYEKLFF. CDR3 DNA sequence: TGTGCCAGTCGGACAGGGGCGTATGAAAAACTGTTTTTT.

In DNA form, the CDR3 reads TGTGCCAGCAGCCAAGGCTTTTTGAGTGGCTCTGGGGCCAACGTCCTGACTTTC. It specifies CASSQGFLSGSGANVLTF. V gene TRBV3-1 (or the pseudogene TRBV3-2) combines with J gene TRBJ2-6; D is undetermined. This CDR3 is built from 18 residues. From germline, CDR1 is LGHDT and CDR2 YNNKEL (reference sequence). Trimming took 1 base from V and 0 from J, leaving 13 bases between them.

The chain is built from TRBV7-9 and TRBJ1-5; tentatively, D is TRBD1 (6 bases). The V gene lost 5 bases and the J gene lost 2 bases, with 13 bases spanning the gap. CDR1 SEHNR and CDR2 FQNEAQ come from the germline V gene (reference sequence). This CDR3 comprises 15 residues. DNA of the CDR3: TGTGCCAGCAGCCGCACGGGACAAGGCAATCAGCCCCAGCATTTT. This encodes CASSRTGQGNQPQHF. The entire variable domain, with the rest obtained from reference TRBV7-9 and TRBJ1-5, is as follows: DTGVSQNPRHKITKRGQNVTFRCDPISEHNRLYWYRQTLGQGPEFLTYFQNEAQLEKSRLLSDRFSAERPKGSFSTLEIQRTEQGDSAMYLCASSRTGQGNQPQHFGDGTRLSIL.

The genes are TRBV19 and TRBJ1-1, with D perhaps matching TRBD1 (6 bases). V lost 5 bases to trimming and J lost 5 bases, with 21 bases between them. In germline, CDR1 is LNHDA, CDR2 SQIVND (reference sequence). The CDR3 loop spans 16 amino acids. As DNA, the CDR3 is TGTGCCAGTAGTCTTCGTACAGGGATACTTCGTACTGAAGCTTTCTTT. Amino acid sequence: CASSLRTGILRTEAFF.

This chain joins TRBV5-8 and TRBJ2-7, with TRBD1 identical over 9 bases. CDR1 is SGHTS, CDR2 YDEGEE, per germline. The CDR3 totals 16 residues. The V segment lost 4 bases and the J segment 5 bases; nucleotides outside the gene matches: 13. CDR3 coding DNA: TGTGCCAGCAGCCAAATAGGGACAGGGAAACCCCACGAGCAGTACTTC. This codes for CASSQIGTGKPHEQYF.

CDR3 bases: TGTGCCAGCAGCTTATACGGGACAAGTAATGAAAAACTGTTTTTT. This gives the protein CASSLYGTSNEKLFF. The chain is built from TRBV7-2 and TRBJ1-4; perhaps TRBD1 as D (6 bases). V lost 2 bases to trimming and J lost 4 bases, with 11 bases between them. CDR1 SGHTA and CDR2 FQGNSA come from the germline V gene. The CDR3 length is 15 residues.